Listed below are T cell receptor beta chains from one sample, sequenced in a study of post-analysis software for immune sequencing data. TCRdb reprocessed the PCR reads via MiXCR and lists one record per CDR3 protein. The repertoire includes fewer than 850,000 distinct CDR3 sequences, around 45% of them detected once, and just under 5% sits in the top ten. The sample consisted of blood. Every receptor here comes from a girl aged 5-17 years with multiple sclerosis. The conserved cysteine and the conserved F or W are not part of the CDR3 here.

V	J	CDR3
TRBV6-2/TRBV6-3	TRBJ1-2	ASTHRGYGYT
TRBV7-9	TRBJ2-7	ASSPLETGQY
TRBV7-9	TRBJ2-1	ASSTTAVASRNEQF
TRBV6-2/TRBV6-3	TRBJ2-4	ASSRQGPKNIQY
TRBV25-1	NA	ASSEFNIQY
TRBV20-1	TRBJ2-3	SELAGDSTDTQY
TRBV20-1	TRBJ2-7	SATKGTEQY
TRBV21-1	TRBJ2-1	ASTYSGSRNEQF
TRBV28	TRBJ2-5	ASSLGVQTQY
TRBV7-6	TRBJ2-1	ASRPLADNPYNEQF
TRBV29-1	TRBJ2-1	SHQGTSGYNEQF
TRBV20-1	TRBJ1-2	SAREGWGGYT
TRBV7-8	TRBJ1-2	ASSSRGSPDYGYT
TRBV7-2	TRBJ2-1	ASSRRSDRGNEQF
TRBV30	TRBJ2-2	AWISNTGELF
TRBV4-3	TRBJ2-3	ASSQDLVGGRADTQY
TRBV5-6	TRBJ2-7	ASSLAHDEQY
TRBV12-3/TRBV12-4	TRBJ1-4	ASSFTGTNEKLF
TRBV20-1	TRBJ1-2	SAPTGSYGGYT
TRBV20-1	TRBJ2-7	SAYRARRYEQY
TRBV28	TRBJ2-2	ASSLYLFGGIANTGELF
TRBV12-3/TRBV12-4	TRBJ1-2	ASSFTGNSSLTIT
TRBV10-3	TRBJ2-7	AISEGGSRYSYEQY
TRBV3-1	TRBJ1-2	ASSLLTGRYGYT
TRBV11-2	TRBJ2-3	ASSPPPRAPLSTDTQY
TRBV12-3/TRBV12-4	TRBJ1-2	ASRLPGQSYGYT
TRBV29-1	TRBJ2-3	SGRQGFSTDTQY
TRBV20-1	TRBJ1-5	SALQGRNQPQH
TRBV7-2	TRBJ1-2	ASSLGGALNYGYT
TRBV5-1	TRBJ1-1	ASSKQGGDTEAF
TRBV28	TRBJ2-5	ASRAPGGTSRQTQY
TRBV5-5	TRBJ2-1	ASSLEAGDYNEQF
TRBV12-3/TRBV12-4	TRBJ1-2	ASSPVDTGGYT
TRBV5-1	TRBJ2-1	ASSFAGTSGTYNEQF
TRBV29-1	TRBJ1-2	SVAIQGTYGYT
TRBV7-3	NA	ASSLVTSGRAYEQY
TRBV29-1	TRBJ2-1	SSRAGGRNEQF
TRBV29-1	TRBJ2-1	SVEDLARDNEQF
TRBV20-1	TRBJ2-3	SARDGGGRFVGTDTQY
TRBV6-2/TRBV6-3	TRBJ2-1	ASSVGLAGVEQF
TRBV6-5	TRBJ2-7	ASSYSGGRDYEQY
TRBV7-8	TRBJ2-7	ASSSPRGGSRVSGVSEQY
TRBV20-1	TRBJ2-1	SARSGGAYNEQF
TRBV7-2	TRBJ2-7	ASSLVRGGYEQY
TRBV6-2/TRBV6-3	TRBJ1-1	ASSSRLALAEAF
TRBV6-5	TRBJ2-1	ASSYWREDGNEQF
TRBV18	TRBJ2-3	ASSPGLTSGGAADTQY
TRBV12-3/TRBV12-4	TRBJ1-5	ASSFGNIAAGLWGNQPQH
TRBV7-9	TRBJ2-1	ASSSPLTDNEQF
TRBV29-1	TRBJ2-7	SVGRDYEQY
TRBV5-1	TRBJ2-1	ASSLAGQVNNEQF